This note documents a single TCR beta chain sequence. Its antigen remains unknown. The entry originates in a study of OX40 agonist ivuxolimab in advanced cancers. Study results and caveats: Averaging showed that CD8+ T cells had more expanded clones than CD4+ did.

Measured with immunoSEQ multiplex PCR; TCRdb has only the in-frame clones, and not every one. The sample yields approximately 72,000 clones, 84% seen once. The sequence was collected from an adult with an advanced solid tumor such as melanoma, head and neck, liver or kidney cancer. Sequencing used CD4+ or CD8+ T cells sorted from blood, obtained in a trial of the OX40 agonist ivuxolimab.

The CDR3 loop reads CASSQGAIANTGELFF. The CDR3 DNA reads TGTGCCAGCAGCCAAGGTGCAATTGCAAACACCGGGGAGCTGTTTTTT. The chain joins TRBV14 to TRBJ2-2; D is uncertain. From germline, CDR1 is SGHDN and CDR2 FVKESK. Trimming left V 1 base short and J 2 bases short, with 11 bases between. The CDR3 has 16 residues.